This is a list of T cell receptor beta chains from one sample in a study of chemoradiotherapy in HPV16-positive cancers. The table came from immunoSEQ multiplex PCR; TCRdb's copy has only in-frame clones and leaves some out. The table lists around 12,000 clones, approximately 77% of them singletons. Sampling took place from a patient who underwent chemoradiotherapy. The source of these receptors is a human donor with HPV-associated anogenital cancer. CDR3s include the opening cysteine and the closing phenylalanine or tryptophan. The order of the fields is J gene, V gene, clone size, CDR3 protein. Size is omitted from some rows. Given values are once, few, many or a class for expanded clones.

>TRBJ1-3|TRBV5-4|few
CASSDILSGNTIYF
>TRBJ2-4|TRBV7-9|.
CASSHPGVDKNIQYF
>TRBJ1-5|TRBV15|.
CATSGGGRAGWQPQHF
>TRBJ2-7|TRBV4-3|.
CASSPSATHSSYEQYF
>TRBJ2-5|TRBV19|.
CASSIPGLEETQYF
>TRBJ1-4|TRBV6-1|.
CASSLNGQGSEKLFF
>TRBJ2-1|TRBV7-2|.
CASSPSYNEQFF
>TRBJ2-3|TRBV4-2|.
CASSQGRQGGTDTQYF
>TRBJ1-6|TRBV6-1|.
CASSEHSANSPLHF
>TRBJ1-1|TRBV7-2|.
CASSPDRGASNTEAFF
>TRBJ1-5|TRBV9|.
CASSVGWGESQPQHF
>TRBJ2-5|TRBV4-1|.
CASSQDGLAGGYQETQYF
>TRBJ1-2|TRBV27|.
CASSLLGGYGYTF
>TRBJ1-2|TRBV7-2|once
CASSLAVLYGYTF
>TRBJ2-7|TRBV5-1|.
CASSYSGLGTYEQYF
>TRBJ1-1|TRBV7-3|once
CASSLGRGLVTEAFF
>TRBJ1-4|TRBV27|few
CASSPLGQGGEKLFF